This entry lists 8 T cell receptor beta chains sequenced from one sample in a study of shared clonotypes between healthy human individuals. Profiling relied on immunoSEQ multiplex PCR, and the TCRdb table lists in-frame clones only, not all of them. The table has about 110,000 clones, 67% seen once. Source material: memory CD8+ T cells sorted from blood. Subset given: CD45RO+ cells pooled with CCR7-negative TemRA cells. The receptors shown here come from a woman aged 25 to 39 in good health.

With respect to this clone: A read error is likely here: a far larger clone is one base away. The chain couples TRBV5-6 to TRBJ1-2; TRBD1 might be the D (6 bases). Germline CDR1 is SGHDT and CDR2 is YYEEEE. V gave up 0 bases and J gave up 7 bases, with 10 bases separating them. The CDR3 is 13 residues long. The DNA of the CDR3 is TGTGCCAGCAGCTTGGACAGGGACGCTGGCTACACCTTC. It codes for CASSLDRDAGYTF.

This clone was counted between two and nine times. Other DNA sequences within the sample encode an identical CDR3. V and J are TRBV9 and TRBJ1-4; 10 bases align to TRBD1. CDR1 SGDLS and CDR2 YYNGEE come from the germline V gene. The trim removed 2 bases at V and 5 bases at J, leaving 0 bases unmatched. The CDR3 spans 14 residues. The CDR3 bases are TGTGCCAGCAGCGTGACAGGGGGCAATGAAAAACTGTTTTTT. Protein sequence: CASSVTGGNEKLFF.

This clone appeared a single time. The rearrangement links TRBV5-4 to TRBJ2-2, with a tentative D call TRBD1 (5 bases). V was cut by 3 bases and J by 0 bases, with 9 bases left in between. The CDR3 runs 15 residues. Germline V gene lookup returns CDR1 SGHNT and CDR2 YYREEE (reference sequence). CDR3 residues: CASSSDISNTGELFF. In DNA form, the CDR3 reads TGTGCCAGCAGCTCGGACATTTCGAACACCGGGGAGCTGTTTTTT.

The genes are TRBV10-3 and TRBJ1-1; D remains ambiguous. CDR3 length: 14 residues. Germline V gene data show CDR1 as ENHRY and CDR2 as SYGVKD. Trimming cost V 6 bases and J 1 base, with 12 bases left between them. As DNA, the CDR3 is TGTGCCATCAGAACTAACCAGCGGAACACTGAAGCTTTCTTT. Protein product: CAIRTNQRNTEAFF.

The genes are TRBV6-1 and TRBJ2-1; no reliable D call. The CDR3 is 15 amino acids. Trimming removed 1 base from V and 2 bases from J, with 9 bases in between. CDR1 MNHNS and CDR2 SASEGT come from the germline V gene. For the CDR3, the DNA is TGTGCCAGCAGTGAAGTCGCAGACCCCTACAATGAGCAGTTCTTC. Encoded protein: CASSEVADPYNEQFF.

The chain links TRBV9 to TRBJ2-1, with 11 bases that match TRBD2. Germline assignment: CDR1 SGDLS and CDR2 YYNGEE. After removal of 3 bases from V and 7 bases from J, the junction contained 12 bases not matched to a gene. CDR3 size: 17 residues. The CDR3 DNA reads TGTGCCAGCAGCGACCCAAATAGCGGGAGGGCGTGGAATGAGCAGTTCTTC. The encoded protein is CASSDPNSGRAWNEQFF.

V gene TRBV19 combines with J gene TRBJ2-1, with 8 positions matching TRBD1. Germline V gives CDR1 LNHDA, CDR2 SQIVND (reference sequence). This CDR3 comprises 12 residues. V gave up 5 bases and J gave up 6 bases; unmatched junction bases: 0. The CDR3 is CASSDRGNEQFF. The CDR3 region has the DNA TGTGCCAGTAGTGACAGGGGCAATGAGCAGTTCTTC.

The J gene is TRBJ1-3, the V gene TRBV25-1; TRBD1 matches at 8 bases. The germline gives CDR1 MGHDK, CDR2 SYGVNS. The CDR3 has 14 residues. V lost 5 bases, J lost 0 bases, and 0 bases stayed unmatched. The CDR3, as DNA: TGTGCCAGCAGTACAGGGGGCTCTGGAAACACCATATATTTT. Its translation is CASSTGGSGNTIYF.